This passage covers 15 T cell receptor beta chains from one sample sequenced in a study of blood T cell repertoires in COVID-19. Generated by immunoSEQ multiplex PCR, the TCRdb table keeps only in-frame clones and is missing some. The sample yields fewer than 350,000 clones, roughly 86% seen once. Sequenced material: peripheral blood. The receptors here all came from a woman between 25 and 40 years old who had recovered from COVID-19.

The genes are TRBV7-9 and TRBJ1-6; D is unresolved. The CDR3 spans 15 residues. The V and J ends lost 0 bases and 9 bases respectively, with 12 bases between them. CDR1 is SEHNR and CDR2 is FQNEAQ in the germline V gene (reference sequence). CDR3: CASSLAREESSPLHF. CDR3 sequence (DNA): TGTGCCAGCAGCTTAGCGAGGGAAGAGAGTTCACCCCTCCACTTT.

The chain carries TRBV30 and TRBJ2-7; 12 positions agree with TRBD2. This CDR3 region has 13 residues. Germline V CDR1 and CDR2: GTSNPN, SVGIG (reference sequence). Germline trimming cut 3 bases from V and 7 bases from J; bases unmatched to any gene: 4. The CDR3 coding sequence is TGTGCCTGGAGCCTAGCGGGGGGGCGGGAGCAGTACTTC. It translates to CAWSLAGGREQYF.

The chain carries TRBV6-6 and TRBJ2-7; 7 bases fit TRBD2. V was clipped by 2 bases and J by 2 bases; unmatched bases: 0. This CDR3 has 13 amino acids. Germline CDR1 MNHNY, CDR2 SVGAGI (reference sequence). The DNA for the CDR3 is TGTGCCAGCAGTTACGGGAGGGCCTACGAGCAGTACTTC. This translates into CASSYGRAYEQYF.

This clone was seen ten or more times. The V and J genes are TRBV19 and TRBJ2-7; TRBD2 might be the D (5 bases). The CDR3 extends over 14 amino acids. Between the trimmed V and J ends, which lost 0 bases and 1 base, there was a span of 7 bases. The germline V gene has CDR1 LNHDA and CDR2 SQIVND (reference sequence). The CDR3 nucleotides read TGTGCCAGTAGTATAGACCCGGGGTCCTACGAGCAGTACTTC. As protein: CASSIDPGSYEQYF.

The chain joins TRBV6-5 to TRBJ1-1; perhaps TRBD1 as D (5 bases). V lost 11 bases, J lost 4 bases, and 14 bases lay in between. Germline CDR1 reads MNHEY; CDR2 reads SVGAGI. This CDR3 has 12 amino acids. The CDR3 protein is CAARGAGTEAFF. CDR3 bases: TGTGCCGCAAGGGGCGCTGGCACTGAAGCTTTCTTT.

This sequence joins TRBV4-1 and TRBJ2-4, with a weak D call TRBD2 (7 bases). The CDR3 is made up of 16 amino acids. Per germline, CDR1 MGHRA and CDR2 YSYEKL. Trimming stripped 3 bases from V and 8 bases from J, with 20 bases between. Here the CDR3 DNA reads TGCGCCAGCAGCCATCTTCGCGGAGGGGGGGAGCACATTCAGTACTTC. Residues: CASSHLRGGGEHIQYF.

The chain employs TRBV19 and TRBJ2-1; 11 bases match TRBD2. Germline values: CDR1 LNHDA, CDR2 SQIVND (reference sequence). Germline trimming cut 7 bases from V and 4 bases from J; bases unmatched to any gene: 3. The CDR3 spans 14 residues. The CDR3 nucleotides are TGTGCCAGTAATCCTAGCGGGAGGTACAATGAGCAGTTCTTC. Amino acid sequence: CASNPSGRYNEQFF.

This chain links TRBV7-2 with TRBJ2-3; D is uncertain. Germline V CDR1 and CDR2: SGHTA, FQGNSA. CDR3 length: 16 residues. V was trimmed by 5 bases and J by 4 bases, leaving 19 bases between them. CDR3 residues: CASSGSNYRNSDTQYF. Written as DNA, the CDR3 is TGTGCCAGCAGCGGAAGTAACTATCGAAACTCAGATACGCAGTATTTT. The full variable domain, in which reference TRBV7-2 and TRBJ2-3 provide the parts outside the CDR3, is GAGVSQSPSNKVTEKGKDVELRCDPISGHTALYWYRQSLGQGLEFLIYFQGNSAPDKSGLPSDRFSAERTGGSVSTLTIQRTQQEDSAVYLCASSGSNYRNSDTQYFGPGTRLTVL.

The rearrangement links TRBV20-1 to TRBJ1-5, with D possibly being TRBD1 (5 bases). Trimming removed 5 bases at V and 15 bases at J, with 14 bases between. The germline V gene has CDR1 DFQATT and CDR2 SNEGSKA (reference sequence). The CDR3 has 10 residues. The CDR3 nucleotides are TGCAGTGCTGGCCCAGGCCAGGGGCATTTT. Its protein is CSAGPGQGHF.

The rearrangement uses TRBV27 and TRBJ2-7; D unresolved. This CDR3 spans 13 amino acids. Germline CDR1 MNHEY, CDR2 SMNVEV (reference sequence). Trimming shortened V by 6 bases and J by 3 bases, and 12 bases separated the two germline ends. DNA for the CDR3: TGTGCCAGCAGGAGGCTCGGCTTCTACGAGCAGTACTTC. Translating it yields CASRRLGFYEQYF.

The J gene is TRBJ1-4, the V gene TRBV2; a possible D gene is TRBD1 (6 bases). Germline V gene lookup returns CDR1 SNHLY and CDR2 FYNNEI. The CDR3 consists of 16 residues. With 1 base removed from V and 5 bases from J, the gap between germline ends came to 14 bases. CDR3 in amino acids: CASSEGTGYPNEKLFF. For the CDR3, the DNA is TGTGCCAGCAGTGAAGGCACAGGGTACCCGAATGAAAAACTGTTTTTT.

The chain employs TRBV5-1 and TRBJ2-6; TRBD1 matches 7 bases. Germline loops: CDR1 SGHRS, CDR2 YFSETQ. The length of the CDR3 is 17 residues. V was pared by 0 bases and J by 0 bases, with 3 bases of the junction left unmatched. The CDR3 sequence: CASSLAGQSSGANVLTF. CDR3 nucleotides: TGCGCCAGCAGCTTGGCGGGACAGAGCTCTGGGGCCAACGTCCTGACTTTC. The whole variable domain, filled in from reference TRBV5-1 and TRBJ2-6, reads KAGVTQTPRYLIKTRGQQVTLSCSPISGHRSVSWYQQTPGQGLQFLFEYFSETQRNKGNFPGRFSGRQFSNSRSEMNVSTLELGDSALYLCASSLAGQSSGANVLTFGAGSRLTVL.

CDR3 amino acids: CASSQTSPNYGYTF. In nucleotides, the CDR3 is TGTGCCAGCAGTCAAACGAGCCCTAACTATGGCTACACCTTC. The chain combines TRBV6-5 with TRBJ1-2; D is undetermined. V lost 5 bases to trimming and J lost 0 bases, with 10 bases between them. The germline CDR1 and CDR2 sequences are MNHEY and SVGAGI. This CDR3 region has 14 residues.

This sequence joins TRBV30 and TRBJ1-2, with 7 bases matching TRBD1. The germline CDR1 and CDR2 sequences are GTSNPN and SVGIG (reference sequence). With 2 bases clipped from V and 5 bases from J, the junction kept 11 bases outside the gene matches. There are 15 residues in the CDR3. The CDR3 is CAWSQTGFWFYGYTF. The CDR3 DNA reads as TGTGCCTGGAGTCAGACAGGGTTCTGGTTTTATGGCTACACCTTC.

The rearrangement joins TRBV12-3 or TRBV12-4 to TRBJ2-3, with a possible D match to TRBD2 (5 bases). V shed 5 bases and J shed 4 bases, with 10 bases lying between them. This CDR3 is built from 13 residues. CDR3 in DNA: TGTGCCAGCAGTCCGGAGGTGGCAGATACGCAGTATTTT. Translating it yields CASSPEVADTQYF.